This T cell receptor beta chain was captured by sequencing in a study of T cell responses to AZD1222 COVID-19 vaccine. The germline V gene encodes CDR1 SGHRS and CDR2 YFSETQ. The CDR3 runs 14 residues. V lost 0 bases to trimming and J lost 5 bases, with 11 bases between them. The study's findings and limits: Donors were largely white British and mainly female; clonal diversity was possibly underestimated.

The method was immunoSEQ multiplex PCR; TCRdb's version includes in-frame clones alone and lacks a portion of them. Among 200,000 or so clones, 94% were seen once, and the ten largest hold 9.2%. Notes on this clone: As yet, its antigen is unknown.

Sequenced material: peripheral blood, taken on day 0 of AZD1222 vaccination. The source is an adult in good health. The chain combines TRBV5-1 with TRBJ2-5, with D possibly TRBD1 on 6 matching bases. The CDR3 here is CASSLGPRGETQYF. DNA of the CDR3: TGCGCCAGCAGCTTGGGACCGAGGGGGGAGACCCAGTACTTC.